The 10 T cell receptor beta chains below were found in one sample sequenced in a study of early T cells in non-severe SARS-CoV-2 infection. TCRdb re-called the 5' RACE reads through MiXCR, storing one row per CDR3 protein. The data show over 45,000 distinct CDR3 sequences, with over 9.5% seen just once and under 7.5% held by the top ten. The specimen was whole blood. The receptor set was obtained from an adult who was a healthcare worker with PCR-confirmed SARS-CoV-2 infection or an uninfected control (not recorded which).

V and J are TRBV6-2 or TRBV6-3 and TRBJ2-7; D not resolved. Germline V CDR1 and CDR2: MNHEY, SVGEGT. The CDR3 is 12 residues long. The V end was cut by 5 bases, the J end by 3 bases, with 8 bases between. CDR3 loop: CASSVGLYEQYF. The CDR3 DNA is TGTGCCAGCAGTGTCGGCCTCTACGAGCAGTACTTC.

This clonotype came up many times. V gene TRBV7-2 combines with J gene TRBJ1-4; 10 positions agree with TRBD1. This CDR3 contains 16 residues. The V segment lost 2 bases and the J segment 7 bases; nucleotides outside the gene matches: 7. CDR1 and CDR2 (germline): SGHTA, FQGNSA. DNA of the CDR3: TGTGCCAGCAGCTTACTATCGACAGGGGGCCCTGAAAAACTGTTTTTT. Protein product: CASSLLSTGGPEKLFF.

This chain links TRBV5-4 with TRBJ2-7; 7 bases are a match to TRBD1. CDR1 SGHNT and CDR2 YYREEE come from the germline V gene (reference sequence). The CDR3 covers 13 residues. V lost 4 bases, J lost 2 bases, and 3 bases stayed unmatched. CDR3 in amino acids: CASSPGQTYEQYF. The CDR3 DNA follows: TGTGCCAGCAGCCCGGGACAGACCTACGAGCAGTACTTC.

This clonotype was detected a few times. In DNA, the CDR3 is TGTGCCAGCAGCCGCCTATCTTTAGCGGGAGGCTACGAGCAGTACTTC. Translation: CASSRLSLAGGYEQYF. The chain couples TRBV6-6 to TRBJ2-7; 10 positions agree with TRBD2. Germline V CDR1 and CDR2: MNHNY, SVGAGI (reference sequence). Unmatched junction bases numbered 11, after V lost 6 bases and J lost 3 bases. The CDR3 has 16 amino acids.

The rearrangement joins TRBV11-2 to TRBJ2-1; 9 bases map to TRBD2. The CDR3 covers 15 residues. V shed 2 bases and J 7 bases; nucleotides not matched to a gene: 6. CDR1 is SGHAT and CDR2 is FQNNGV in the germline V gene. The CDR3 loop is CASSLRGTSGNEQFF. For the CDR3, the DNA is TGTGCCAGCAGCTTAAGAGGTACTAGCGGGAATGAGCAGTTCTTC.

CDR3 nucleotides: TGTGCCAGCTCGAGGACTAGCGGGACGGAGACCCAGTACTTC. It translates to CASSRTSGTETQYF. The chain employs TRBV18 and TRBJ2-5; 12 bases are shared with TRBD2. The length of the CDR3 is 14 residues. The trim removed 6 bases at V and 5 bases at J, leaving 4 bases unmatched. Germline V gene sequence: CDR1 KGHSH, CDR2 LQKENI.

The chain employs TRBV19 and TRBJ2-7; TRBD2 agrees at 7 bases. Germline lookup yields CDR1 LNHDA and CDR2 SQIVND (reference sequence). The V segment lost 8 bases and the J segment 9 bases; nucleotides outside the gene matches: 16. This CDR3 has 14 amino acids. For the CDR3, the DNA is TGTGCCAGTGCGCCGCTAGCGGACCCCTGGGTGCAGTACTTC. It yields the protein CASAPLADPWVQYF.

The V and J genes are TRBV3-1 and TRBJ1-3; possible D gene TRBD1, 5 bases. Germline CDR1 reads LGHDT; CDR2 reads YNNKEL (reference sequence). This CDR3 comprises 15 residues. The V end was cut by 4 bases, the J end by 0 bases, with 10 bases between. The CDR3 reads CASSPRGVSGNTIYF. CDR3 DNA sequence: TGTGCCAGCAGCCCCCGGGGGGTCTCTGGAAACACCATATATTTT.

The chain is built from TRBV19 and TRBJ1-2, with D possibly being TRBD1 (5 bases). V was trimmed by 5 bases and J by 0 bases, leaving 16 bases between them. This CDR3 has 16 residues. Germline values: CDR1 LNHDA, CDR2 SQIVND (reference sequence). CDR3 DNA: TGTGCCAGTAGTTCCGACAGCCTTCCCTCTAACTATGGCTACACCTTC. Translating gives CASSSDSLPSNYGYTF. Drawing the rest from reference TRBV19 and TRBJ1-2, the complete variable domain is DGGITQSPKYLFRKEGQNVTLSCEQNLNHDAMYWYRQDPGQGLRLIYYSQIVNDFQKGDIAEGYSVSREKKESFPLTVTSAQKNPTAFYLCASSSDSLPSNYGYTFGSGTRLTVV.

This clonotype has a handful of counts. The rearrangement joins TRBV4-3 to TRBJ1-6, with D possibly being TRBD1 (5 bases). Germline loops: CDR1 LGHNA, CDR2 YSLEER. V lost 5 bases, J lost 8 bases, and 10 bases lay in between. The CDR3 has 13 residues. The CDR3 DNA reads TGCGCCAGCAGCGTGCAGGGCGATTCACCCCTCCACTTT. Protein: CASSVQGDSPLHF.